Detailed here is one TCR beta chain. TCRdb's copy holds only in-frame clones and misses some; the assay was immunoSEQ multiplex PCR. The table shows 1,400 to 1,500 clones, with around 87% occurring only once. Germline CDR1 SNHLY, CDR2 FYNNEI. The CDR3 is 14 residues long. The V end lost 2 bases, the J end lost 6 bases, and 13 bases lay between the germline ends. This sample was included in a study of brain metastases from non-small cell lung cancer. This chain joins TRBV2 and TRBJ1-1; D gene unclear. The TCR originated in a donor at least 40 years old with non-small cell lung cancer. Source material: tumor-adjacent normal tissue. CDR3 DNA: TGTGCCAGCAGTGAATGGCAAGGCTCCCCTGAAGCTTTCTTT. Protein sequence: CASSEWQGSPEAFF.